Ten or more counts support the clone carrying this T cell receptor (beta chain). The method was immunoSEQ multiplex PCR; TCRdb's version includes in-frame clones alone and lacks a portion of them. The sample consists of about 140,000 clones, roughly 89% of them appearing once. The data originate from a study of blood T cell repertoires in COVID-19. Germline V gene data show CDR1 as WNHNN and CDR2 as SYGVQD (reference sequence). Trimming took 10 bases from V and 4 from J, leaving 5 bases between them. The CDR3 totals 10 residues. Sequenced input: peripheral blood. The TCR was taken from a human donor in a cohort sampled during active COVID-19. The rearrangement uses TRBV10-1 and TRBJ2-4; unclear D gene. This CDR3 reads CATTKNIQYF. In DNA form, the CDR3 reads TGCGCCACCACAAAAAACATTCAGTACTTC.